One sample yielded the 9 T cell receptor beta chains listed below, sequenced in a study of CD8+ T cells in alopecia areata. Sequencing templates came from extracted RNA that was reverse transcribed into cDNA. Method: immunoSEQ multiplex PCR; TCRdb's copy keeps in-frame clones and lacks some. This sample has approximately 210,000 clones; around 64% occur once, and the top ten carry 1.3%. As for treatment: oral pan-JAK inhibitor, 5-10 mg twice daily. The sequences come from CD4+ T cells sorted from blood, collected at approximately week 49, from a patient treated with tofacitinib. Every receptor here comes from a human donor with alopecia areata.

The J gene is TRBJ1-1, the V gene TRBV6-1; D not certain. CDR1 is MNHNS and CDR2 is SASEGT in the germline V gene. The V and J ends lost 1 base and 7 bases respectively, with 7 bases between them. The CDR3 loop spans 12 amino acids. This CDR3 is CASSEELIEAFF. CDR3 bases: TGTGCCAGCAGTGAAGAATTAATTGAAGCTTTCTTT.

The chain links TRBV5-1 to TRBJ1-2; 9 bases align to TRBD1. V gave up 6 bases and J gave up 7 bases; unmatched junction bases: 10. The CDR3 extends over 14 amino acids. CDR1 SGHRS and CDR2 YFSETQ come from the germline V gene. Here the CDR3 reads CASNSIQGAGGYTF. CDR3 coding DNA: TGCGCCAGCAACTCTATACAGGGGGCAGGTGGCTACACCTTC.

The chain couples TRBV4-3 to TRBJ1-6, with D possibly matching TRBD1 (6 bases). The germline V gene has CDR1 LGHNA and CDR2 YSLEER. The CDR3 contains 16 residues. The V end was cut by 2 bases, the J end by 4 bases, with 12 bases between. The CDR3: CASSQSRGLYNSPLHF. CDR3 DNA: TGCGCCAGCAGCCAATCTCGGGGGCTTTATAATTCACCCCTCCACTTT.

The rearrangement uses TRBV5-6 and TRBJ2-2; D possibly corresponds to TRBD1 (5 bases). The V gene lost 3 bases and the J gene lost 0 bases, with 9 bases spanning the gap. From germline, CDR1 is SGHDT and CDR2 YYEEEE. CDR3 length: 15 amino acids. In nucleotides, the CDR3 is TGTGCCAGCAGCTGGCAGACAGCGAACACCGGGGAGCTGTTTTTT. The encoded protein is CASSWQTANTGELFF.

The chain joins TRBV29-1 to TRBJ2-5; unclear D gene. This CDR3 spans 13 amino acids. The V end lost 3 bases, the J end lost 0 bases, and 8 bases lay between the germline ends. Looked up from germline, CDR1 is SQVTM and CDR2 is ANQGSEA. CDR3 amino acids: CSVDSSNQETQYF. As DNA, the CDR3 is TGCAGCGTTGATAGCAGTAACCAAGAGACCCAGTACTTC.

The chain carries TRBV19 and TRBJ2-3, with a possible D match to TRBD2 (6 bases). Between the trimmed V and J ends, which lost 8 bases and 6 bases, there was a span of 12 bases. The CDR3 extends over 12 amino acids. Germline CDR1 is LNHDA and CDR2 is SQIVND (reference sequence). This CDR3 reads CASQGRSDTQYF. CDR3 nucleotides: TGTGCCAGTCAAGGGAGGTCGGATACGCAGTATTTT. Filled out from reference TRBV19 and TRBJ2-3, the complete variable domain reads DGGITQSPKYLFRKEGQNVTLSCEQNLNHDAMYWYRQDPGQGLRLIYYSQIVNDFQKGDIAEGYSVSREKKESFPLTVTSAQKNPTAFYLCASQGRSDTQYFGPGTRLTVL.

This chain joins TRBV4-3 and TRBJ2-1; D tentatively reads TRBD1 or TRBD2 (6 bases each). Germline CDR1 LGHNA, CDR2 YSLEER. The CDR3 has 13 amino acids. Deletions cut 4 bases from V and 7 bases from J, with 11 bases between. CDR3 bases: TGCGCCAGCAGCCCAAGGGGGAGGAATGAGCAGTTCTTC. This codes for CASSPRGRNEQFF.

The chain joins TRBV2 to TRBJ1-5; D possibly corresponds to TRBD1 (5 bases). The CDR3 length is 14 residues. Trimming took 1 base from V and 4 from J, leaving 8 bases between them. Germline V gives CDR1 SNHLY, CDR2 FYNNEI. This CDR3 is CASSEGQINQPQHF. The CDR3 DNA is TGTGCCAGCAGTGAAGGACAGATTAATCAGCCCCAGCATTTT.

The rearrangement joins TRBV9 to TRBJ1-2; D is possibly TRBD1 (6 bases). Trimming took off 6 bases at V and 7 bases at J, with 13 bases between the two ends. CDR1 and CDR2 from the germline V gene are SGDLS and YYNGEE. This CDR3 is 12 amino acids long. The CDR3 sequence is CASKLNRVGYTF. The CDR3 DNA reads as TGTGCCAGCAAATTAAACAGGGTTGGCTACACCTTC. The variable domain in full, with the rest retrieved from reference TRBV9 and TRBJ1-2, is DSGVTQTPKHLITATGQRVTLRCSPRSGDLSVYWYQQSLDQGLQFLIQYYNGEERAKGNILERFSAQQFPDLHSELNLSSLELGDSALYFCASKLNRVGYTFGSGTRLTVV.